Below are 9 T cell receptor beta chains sequenced from a single sample in a study of OX40 agonist ivuxolimab in advanced cancers. Measured with immunoSEQ multiplex PCR; TCRdb has only the in-frame clones, and not every one. The top ten hold roughly 0.68% of the sample, which has about 54,000 clones, around four fifths seen once. The sample consisted of CD4+ or CD8+ T cells sorted from blood, taken in a trial of the OX40 agonist ivuxolimab. These receptors all stem from an adult with an advanced solid tumor such as melanoma, head and neck, liver or kidney cancer.

In its sample, this clone was seen once. The V and J genes are TRBV6-5 and TRBJ2-5; D unresolved. The V gene lost 6 bases and the J gene lost 1 base, with 3 bases spanning the gap. Germline loops: CDR1 MNHEY, CDR2 SVGAGI. The CDR3 runs 11 residues. CDR3 loop: CASSLQETQYF. In DNA, the CDR3 is TGTGCCAGCAGCCTCCAAGAGACCCAGTACTTC.

The rearrangement links TRBV5-1 to TRBJ2-7; D gene unclear. The CDR3 extends over 15 amino acids. CDR1 is SGHRS and CDR2 is YFSETQ in the germline V gene. V lost 4 bases, J lost 1 base, and 15 bases lay in between. Written as DNA, the CDR3 is TGCGCCAGCAGCGATGACCGCCCCGGATCCTACGAGCAGTACTTC. Translating gives CASSDDRPGSYEQYF.

The genes are TRBV27 and TRBJ1-5; 8 nucleotides line up with TRBD1. Germline trimming cut 4 bases from V and 7 bases from J; bases unmatched to any gene: 3. The CDR3 runs 13 residues. The germline CDR1 and CDR2 sequences are MNHEY and SMNVEV (reference sequence). Here the CDR3 reads CASSWNRGQPQHF. The DNA for the CDR3 is TGTGCCAGCAGTTGGAACAGGGGGCAGCCCCAGCATTTT.

V usage is TRBV7-9 and J usage is TRBJ1-6; D is unresolved. Between the trimmed V and J ends, which lost 7 bases and 7 bases, there was a span of 17 bases. CDR1 is SEHNR and CDR2 is FQNEAQ in the germline V gene (reference sequence). The length of the CDR3 is 15 residues. CDR3 protein: CASTSGGRSNSPLHF. CDR3 DNA sequence: TGTGCCAGCACCTCAGGTGGCAGGTCGAATTCACCCCTCCACTTT.

The chain links TRBV19 to TRBJ2-2, with 9 bases identical to TRBD1. V was clipped by 8 bases and J by 6 bases; unmatched bases: 7. Germline values: CDR1 LNHDA, CDR2 SQIVND (reference sequence). The CDR3 has 14 amino acids. DNA for the CDR3: TGTGCCAGTGTTAGACAGGGGGGTGCCGGGGAGCTGTTTTTT. Amino acid sequence: CASVRQGGAGELFF.

The chain couples TRBV7-8 to TRBJ1-1; D remains unclear. V gave up 6 bases and J gave up 2 bases, with 13 bases separating them. Germline-derived CDR1 and CDR2 are SGHVS and FQNEAQ. The CDR3 runs to 14 residues. DNA of the CDR3: TGTGCCAGCAGGGGGAGTCAGATTAACACTGAAGCTTTCTTT. Translating gives CASRGSQINTEAFF.

The CDR3 sequence is CASSQLQGARQPQHF. In DNA form, the CDR3 reads TGTGCCAGCAGTCAGTTACAGGGGGCACGGCAGCCCCAGCATTTT. The chain uses TRBV6-6 and TRBJ1-5; TRBD1 agrees at 9 bases. In germline, CDR1 is MNHNY, CDR2 SVGAGI (reference sequence). The J segment lost 7 bases and the V segment lost 5 bases, leaving 9 bases of the junction unmatched. The CDR3 runs to 15 residues.

The chain employs TRBV9 and TRBJ2-1; 13 bases fit TRBD2. J was trimmed by 2 bases and V by 3 bases; bases with no gene match: 2. CDR1 is SGDLS and CDR2 is YYNGEE in the germline V gene. The CDR3 is 16 amino acids. The CDR3 DNA reads TGTGCCAGCAGCGGGGGGACTAGCGGGGCCTACAATGAGCAGTTCTTC. This sequence encodes CASSGGTSGAYNEQFF.

This clone was observed once. This chain uses TRBV5-1 with TRBJ1-4; maybe TRBD1 (6 bases). CDR1 is SGHRS and CDR2 is YFSETQ in the germline V gene. The CDR3 consists of 12 residues. V was cut by 7 bases and J by 7 bases, with 11 bases left in between. The CDR3 bases are TGCGCCAGCCGACAGGAGGGTGAAAAACTGTTTTTT. Translated, it gives CASRQEGEKLFF.